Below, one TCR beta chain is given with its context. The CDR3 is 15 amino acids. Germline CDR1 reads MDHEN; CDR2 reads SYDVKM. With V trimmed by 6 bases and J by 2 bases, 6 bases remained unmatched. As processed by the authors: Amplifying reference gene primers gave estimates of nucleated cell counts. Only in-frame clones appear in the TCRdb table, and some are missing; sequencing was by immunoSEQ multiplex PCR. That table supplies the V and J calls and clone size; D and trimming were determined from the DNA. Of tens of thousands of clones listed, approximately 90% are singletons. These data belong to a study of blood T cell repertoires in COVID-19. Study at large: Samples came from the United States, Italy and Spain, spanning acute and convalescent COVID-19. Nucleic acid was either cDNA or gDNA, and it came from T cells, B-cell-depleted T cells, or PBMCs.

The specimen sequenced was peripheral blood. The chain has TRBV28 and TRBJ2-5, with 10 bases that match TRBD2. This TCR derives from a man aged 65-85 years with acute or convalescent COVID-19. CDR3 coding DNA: TGTGCCAGCAGCCCAAGCGGGAGGGTACAAGAGACCCAGTACTTC. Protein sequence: CASSPSGRVQETQYF. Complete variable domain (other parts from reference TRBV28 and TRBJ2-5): DVKVTQSSRYLVKRTGEKVFLECVQDMDHENMFWYRQDPGLGLRLIYFSYDVKMKEKGDIPEGYSVSREKKERFSLILESASTNQTSMYLCASSPSGRVQETQYFGPGTRLLVL.